This is a list of T cell receptor beta chains from one sample in a study of response to subunit inactivated influenza vaccine. TCRdb analysed the RT-PCR reads with MiXCR anew, one entry per CDR3 protein. Altogether about 500,000 distinct CDR3 sequences are present, 16% being singletons, with the ten largest covering 2.5% to 3.5%. The sample was CD4+ T cells sorted from PBMCs, taken about 24 months after vaccination. The receptor set was obtained from a man in his fifties or sixties who received an inactivated influenza vaccine. The conserved cysteine and the conserved F or W are not part of the CDR3 here.

v_gene	j_gene	CDR3aa
TRBV2	TRBJ2-2	ASSEFWPGELF
TRBV7-2	TRBJ2-7	ASSPGSPYEQY
TRBV11-2	TRBJ2-7	ASSPGWGSYEQY
TRBV5-1	TRBJ2-3	ASSLSVGADTQY
TRBV4-3	TRBJ1-1	ASSLHRGQKAF
TRBV6-5	TRBJ1-5	ASSYGGSNQPQH
TRBV20-1	TRBJ2-3	TSLAGISDTQY
TRBV2	TRBJ2-7	ASSDGYIRNEQY
TRBV20-1	TRBJ2-1	SVNGLLNEQF
TRBV9	TRBJ2-5	ASSVLGAYQETQY
TRBV4-3	TRBJ1-6	ASSQAQNSYNSPLH
TRBV24-1	TRBJ1-1	ATSDSFTGTEAF
TRBV5-1	TRBJ1-3	ASSLGPGRPKITIY
TRBV11-2	TRBJ2-2	ASSRGLAGGLNTGELF
TRBV27	TRBJ2-1	ASRPEGASYNEQF
TRBV2	TRBJ1-6	ASSVQVSYSPLH
TRBV5-1	TRBJ2-1	ASSSSRGVDEQF
TRBV20-1	TRBJ2-7	SVDRGQDEQY
TRBV2	TRBJ2-3	ASSGLAGSTDTQY
TRBV20-1	TRBJ2-7	SARGTSGSHEQY
TRBV2	TRBJ1-1	ASSPTRRGNTEAF
TRBV7-8	TRBJ2-2	ASSLGGGGIRTGELF
TRBV28	TRBJ1-3	ASSLVEYRAGNTIY
TRBV5-1	TRBJ2-3	ASSDPRQGGDTQY
TRBV20-1	TRBJ2-3	SAQEGGSLIRTDTQY
TRBV12-3/TRBV12-4	TRBJ2-3	ASKPRGGGTDTQY
TRBV7-8	TRBJ2-3	ASSLVTGGTDTQY
TRBV5-1	TRBJ1-1	ASSLSRVGAMNTEAF
TRBV7-9	TRBJ2-7	ASSDPRTSGSYEQY
TRBV5-1	TRBJ2-2	ASSSGRPNTGELF
TRBV12-3/TRBV12-4	TRBJ2-3	ASSRPGALRTDTQY
TRBV12-3/TRBV12-4	TRBJ2-1	ASSLRVSGEDEQF
TRBV14	TRBJ1-1	ASSQGAWGWIGAF
TRBV20-1	TRBJ2-7	SARAERSSYEQY
TRBV5-1	TRBJ1-2	ASSLGDRDGYT
TRBV19	TRBJ2-3	ASRDGSYTDTQY
TRBV20-1	TRBJ2-7	SARDWRLATYEQY
TRBV5-6	TRBJ1-1	ASSWGQGRNTEAF
TRBV5-6	TRBJ1-2	ASSIRLNYGYT
TRBV7-8	TRBJ1-2	ASSLDRYSNYGYT
TRBV29-1	TRBJ1-4	SVRRTHNEKLF
TRBV25-1	TRBJ2-7	ASSQTSSGRRRGYEQY
TRBV4-3	TRBJ1-2	ASSAREGRVYGYT
TRBV7-2	TRBJ2-1	ASSYSRGDGRF
TRBV9	TRBJ2-1	ASSVGVTSSAIEQF
TRBV5-6	TRBJ2-7	ASSSPRGTYYEQY
TRBV6-2/TRBV6-3	TRBJ2-1	ASSYVAGGSYNEQF
TRBV3-1	TRBJ2-3	ASSQDPHRGQGRHTQY
TRBV7-2	TRBJ2-7	ASSLHSSNSYEQY
TRBV20-1	TRBJ2-1	SARAGVPSYNEQF
TRBV5-5	TRBJ2-3	ASSLGSGRDTQY
TRBV9	TRBJ2-1	ASSARKGTGMVDEQF
TRBV7-3	TRBJ2-1	ASRGEDQSSYNEQF
TRBV5-1	TRBJ2-7	ASRPDGHSLEQY